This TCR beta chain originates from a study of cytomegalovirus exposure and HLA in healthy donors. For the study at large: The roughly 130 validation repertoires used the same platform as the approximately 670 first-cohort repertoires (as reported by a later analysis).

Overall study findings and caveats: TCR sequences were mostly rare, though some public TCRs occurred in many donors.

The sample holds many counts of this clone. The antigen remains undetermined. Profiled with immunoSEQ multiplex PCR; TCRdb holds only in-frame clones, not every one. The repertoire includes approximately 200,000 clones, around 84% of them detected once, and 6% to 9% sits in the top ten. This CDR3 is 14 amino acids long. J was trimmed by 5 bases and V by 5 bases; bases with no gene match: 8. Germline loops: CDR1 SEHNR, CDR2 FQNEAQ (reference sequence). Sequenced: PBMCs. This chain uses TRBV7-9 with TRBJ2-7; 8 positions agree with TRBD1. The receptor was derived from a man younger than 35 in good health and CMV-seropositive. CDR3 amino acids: CASSPDRGSNEQYF. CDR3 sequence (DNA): TGTGCCAGCAGCCCCGACAGGGGTAGCAACGAGCAGTACTTC. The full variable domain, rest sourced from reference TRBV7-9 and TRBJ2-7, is DTGVSQNPRHKITKRGQNVTFRCDPISEHNRLYWYRQTLGQGPEFLTYFQNEAQLEKSRLLSDRFSAERPKGSFSTLEIQRTEQGDSAMYLCASSPDRGSNEQYFGPGTRLTVT.